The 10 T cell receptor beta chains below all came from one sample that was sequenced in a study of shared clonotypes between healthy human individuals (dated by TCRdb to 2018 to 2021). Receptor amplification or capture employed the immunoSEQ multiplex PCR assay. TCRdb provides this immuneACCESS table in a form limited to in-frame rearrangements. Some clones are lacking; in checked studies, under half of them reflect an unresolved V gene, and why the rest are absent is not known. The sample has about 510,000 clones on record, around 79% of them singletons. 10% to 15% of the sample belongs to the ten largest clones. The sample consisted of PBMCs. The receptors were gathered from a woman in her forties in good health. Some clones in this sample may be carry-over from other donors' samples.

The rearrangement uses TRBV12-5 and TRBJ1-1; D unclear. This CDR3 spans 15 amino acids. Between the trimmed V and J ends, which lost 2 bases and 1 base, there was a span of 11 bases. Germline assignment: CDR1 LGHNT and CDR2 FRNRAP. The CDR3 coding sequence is TGTGCTAGTGGTTTGTTCGGCGGATGGAACACTGAAGCTTTCTTT. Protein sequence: CASGLFGGWNTEAFF.

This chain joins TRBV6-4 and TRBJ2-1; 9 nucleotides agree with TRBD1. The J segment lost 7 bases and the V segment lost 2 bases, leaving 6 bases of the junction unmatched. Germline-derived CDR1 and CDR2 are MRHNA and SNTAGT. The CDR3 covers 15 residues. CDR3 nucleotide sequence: TGTGCCAGCAGTGACGTCGGGGGGACAGGGAATGAGCAGTTCTTC. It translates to CASSDVGGTGNEQFF.

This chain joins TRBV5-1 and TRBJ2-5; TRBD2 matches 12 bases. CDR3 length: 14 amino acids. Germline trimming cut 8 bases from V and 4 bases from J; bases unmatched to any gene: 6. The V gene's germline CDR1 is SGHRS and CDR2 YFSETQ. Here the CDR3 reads CARPETSGRETQYF. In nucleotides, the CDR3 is TGCGCCAGACCGGAGACTAGCGGGAGAGAGACCCAGTACTTC.

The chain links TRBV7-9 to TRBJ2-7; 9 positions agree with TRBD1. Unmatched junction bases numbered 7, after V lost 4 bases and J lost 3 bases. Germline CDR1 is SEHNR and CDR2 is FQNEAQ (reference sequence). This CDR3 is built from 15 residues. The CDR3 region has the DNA TGTGCCAGCAGCTCCGCGACAGGGGGTTACTACGAGCAGTACTTC. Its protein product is CASSSATGGYYEQYF.

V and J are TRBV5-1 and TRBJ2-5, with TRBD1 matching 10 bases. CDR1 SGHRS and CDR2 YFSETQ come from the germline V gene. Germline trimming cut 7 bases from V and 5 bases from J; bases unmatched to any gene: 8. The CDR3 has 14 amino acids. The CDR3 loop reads CASGSTGGGETQYF. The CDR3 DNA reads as TGCGCCAGCGGCTCGACAGGGGGCGGTGAGACCCAGTACTTC.

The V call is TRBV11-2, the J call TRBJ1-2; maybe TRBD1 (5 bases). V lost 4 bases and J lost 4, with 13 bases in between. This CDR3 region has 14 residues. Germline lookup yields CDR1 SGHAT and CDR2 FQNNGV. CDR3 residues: CASSSSGGSYGYTF. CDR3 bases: TGTGCCAGCAGCTCGTCGGGGGGATCCTATGGCTACACCTTC.

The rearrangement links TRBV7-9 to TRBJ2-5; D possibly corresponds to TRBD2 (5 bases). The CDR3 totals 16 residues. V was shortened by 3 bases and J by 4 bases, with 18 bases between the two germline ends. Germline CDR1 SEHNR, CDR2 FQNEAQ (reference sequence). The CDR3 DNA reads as TGTGCCAGCAGCTTTTTTCCACGACTATCCGTAGAGACCCAGTACTTC. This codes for CASSFFPRLSVETQYF.

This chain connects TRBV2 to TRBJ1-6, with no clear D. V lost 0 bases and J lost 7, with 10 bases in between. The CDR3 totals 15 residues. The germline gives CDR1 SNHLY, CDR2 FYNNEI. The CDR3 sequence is CASSEAGQPNSPLHF. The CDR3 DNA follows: TGTGCCAGCAGTGAAGCCGGGCAGCCCAATTCACCCCTCCACTTT.

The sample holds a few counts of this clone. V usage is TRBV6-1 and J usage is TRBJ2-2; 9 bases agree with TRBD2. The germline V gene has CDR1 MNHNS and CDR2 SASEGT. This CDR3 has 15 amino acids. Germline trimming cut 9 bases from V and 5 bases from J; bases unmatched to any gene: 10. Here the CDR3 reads CASPGTSLRTGELFF. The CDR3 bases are TGTGCCAGTCCCGGGACTAGCTTGAGAACCGGGGAGCTGTTTTTT.

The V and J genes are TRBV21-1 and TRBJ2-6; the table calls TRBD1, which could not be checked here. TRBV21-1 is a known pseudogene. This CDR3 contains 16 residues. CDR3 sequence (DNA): TGTGCCAGCAGCCGACAGGGGTGTCAAGGGGCCAACGTCCTGACTTTC. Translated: CASSRQGCQGANVLTF.